The present entry profiles one T cell receptor (beta chain) with its context. This clonotype was counted between two and nine times. What antigen it recognizes has not been identified. The input lacks base qualities; no much larger clone sits a single base away. The CDR3 has 16 amino acids, counting the end cysteine and phenylalanine. Only the CDR3 DNA stays, 48 bases, in frame from base 1. From the germline V gene, CDR1 is MRHNA and CDR2 is SNTAGT. V lost 2 bases and J lost 6 bases, and the count of bases not matched to a germline gene is 10. This sample is part of a study of T-cell memory formation after mild COVID-19 (dated by TCRdb to the early 2020s). General notes on the study: Most TCR sequence clusters were specific to one of the two donors. In a couple of donors, T-cell clones that expanded and contracted after mild COVID-19 were tracked by sequencing TCRalpha and TCRbeta repertoires over time. The cohort comprised two young, previously healthy adult volunteers, one female and one male.

PBMCs were isolated by Ficoll-Paque density gradient centrifugation. Results the study describes overall, beyond this receptor: SARS-CoV-2 specificity of the second-wave clones peaking on day 37 was not confirmed. Clones contracting from day 15 to 85 had balanced CD4/CD8 phenotypes, while a second wave expanding from day 15 to 37 was biased towards CD4+. The study covered only two mild cases, and larger cohorts including severe cases with pre-infection samples were considered necessary. Contracting CD4+ clones turned up mainly in the CM and EM memory subsets, whereas EMRA was where CD8+ clones were enriched. Some responding clones were detected in pre-infection memory, suggesting pre-existing cross-reactive memory T cells joined the SARS-CoV-2 response.

TCRdb records Illumina NovaSeq 6000 as the sequencer. Using 5'RACE with constant-segment primers, TCRalpha and TCRbeta cDNA libraries were constructed, with sample barcodes and unique molecular identifiers added in the process. RNA was extracted from every sample with Trizol reagent. Library amplification was performed in two PCR steps, and a second sample barcode and Illumina TruSeq adapters were introduced in the second step. Sequencing of the libraries was done on an Illumina NovaSeq, producing 2 x 150 bp paired-end reads. Per the source publication's procedure: With migec v1.2.7, reads were demultiplexed and then collapsed into UMI-guided consensus sequences. Using mixcr v2.1.11, the UMI consensuses were aligned to TRA and TRB V and J templates and assembled into clonotypes. A clonotype was counted as expanded or contracted only when both edgeR and NoisET called the clonotype significant, with the noise models trained on biological replicates. For edgeR calls, the cutoffs were a false discovery rate-adjusted p below 0.01 and a log2 fold-change threshold of 1. As an exploratory analysis of dynamics, max-normalized trajectories of the 1000 most abundant clonotypes were examined by PCA with hierarchical clustering. Each responding clone was given a CD4 or CD8 phenotype based on the CD4+ and CD8+ repertoires, which had been sequenced separately. Through fastp at Q25 and MiXCR, TCRdb rebuilt clones from the public reads, retaining in-frame beta chains. Merged by CDR3 protein, the rows form single entries marked with the most common genes and DNA. The V and J calls here are based on TCRdb, not the publication. The sample table contains approximately 500,000 distinct CDR3 sequences; only one count was recorded for nearly 25% of them. Around 13% of the sample is held by the ten biggest clonotypes.

This receptor was taken from an adult woman who had mild COVID-19 (a few samples of this study predate the infection). The sample titles of this study are shuffled in the database, so cell type and time point are left out; the donor was told from shared clones. The rearranged chain carries TRBV6-4 and TRBJ1-1; 9 central bases correspond to TRBD1. The sequenced material came from PBMCs or a T cell subset sorted from them (not recorded which). The CDR3 in this case is CASSDGDRVPLPEAFF. The bases are TGTGCCAGCAGTGACGGGGACAGGGTCCCCCTCCCTGAAGCTTTCTTT.